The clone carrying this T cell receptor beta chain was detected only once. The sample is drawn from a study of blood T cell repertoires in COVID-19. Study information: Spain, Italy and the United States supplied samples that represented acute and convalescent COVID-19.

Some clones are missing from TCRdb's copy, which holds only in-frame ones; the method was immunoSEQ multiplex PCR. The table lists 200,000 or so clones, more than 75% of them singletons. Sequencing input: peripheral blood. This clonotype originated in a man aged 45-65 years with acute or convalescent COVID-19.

CDR3 region: CASSPGRVETNEKLFF. The CDR3 DNA reads TGTGCCAGCAGCCCCGGGCGGGTGGAGACTAATGAAAAACTGTTTTTT. The chain links TRBV7-9 to TRBJ1-4; D unresolved. The germline V gene has CDR1 SEHNR and CDR2 FQNEAQ (reference sequence). This CDR3 contains 16 residues. V lost 5 bases, J lost 2 bases, and 15 bases lay in between.